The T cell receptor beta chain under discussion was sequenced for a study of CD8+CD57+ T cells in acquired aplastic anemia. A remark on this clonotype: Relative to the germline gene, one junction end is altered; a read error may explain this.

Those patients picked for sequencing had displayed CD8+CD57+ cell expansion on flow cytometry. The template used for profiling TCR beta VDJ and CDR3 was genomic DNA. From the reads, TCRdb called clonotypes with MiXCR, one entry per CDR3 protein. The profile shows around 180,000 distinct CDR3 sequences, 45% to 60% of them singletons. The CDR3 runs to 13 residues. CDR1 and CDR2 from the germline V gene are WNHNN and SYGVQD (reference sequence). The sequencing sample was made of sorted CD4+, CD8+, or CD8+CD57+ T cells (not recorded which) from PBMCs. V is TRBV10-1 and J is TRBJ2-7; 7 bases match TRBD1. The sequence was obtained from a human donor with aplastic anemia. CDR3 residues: CATQTGYSGEQYF. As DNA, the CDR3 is TGTGCCACCCAGACAGGGTACTCTGGCGAGCAGTACTTC.